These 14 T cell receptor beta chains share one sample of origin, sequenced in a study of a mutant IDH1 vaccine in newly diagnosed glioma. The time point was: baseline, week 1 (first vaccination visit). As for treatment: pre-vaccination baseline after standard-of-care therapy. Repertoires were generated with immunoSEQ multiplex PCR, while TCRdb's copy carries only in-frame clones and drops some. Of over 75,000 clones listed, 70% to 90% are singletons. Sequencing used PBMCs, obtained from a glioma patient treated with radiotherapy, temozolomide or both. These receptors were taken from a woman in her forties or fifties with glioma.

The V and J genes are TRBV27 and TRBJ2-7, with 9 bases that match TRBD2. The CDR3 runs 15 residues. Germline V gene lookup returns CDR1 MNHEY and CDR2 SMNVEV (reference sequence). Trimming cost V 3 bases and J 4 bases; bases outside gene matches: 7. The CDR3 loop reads CASSFAAGGPYEQYF. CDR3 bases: TGTGCCAGCAGTTTCGCGGCGGGAGGGCCGTACGAGCAGTACTTC.

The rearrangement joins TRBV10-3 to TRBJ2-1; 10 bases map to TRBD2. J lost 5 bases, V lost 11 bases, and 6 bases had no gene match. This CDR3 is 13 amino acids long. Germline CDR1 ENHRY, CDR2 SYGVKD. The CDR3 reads CALKREGDNEQFF. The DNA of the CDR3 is TGTGCCCTCAAGCGGGAGGGTGACAATGAGCAGTTCTTC.

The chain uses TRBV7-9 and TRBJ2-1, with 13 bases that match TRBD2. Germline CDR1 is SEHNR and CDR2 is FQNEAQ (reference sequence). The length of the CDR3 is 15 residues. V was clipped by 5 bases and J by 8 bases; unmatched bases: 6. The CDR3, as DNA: TGTGCCAGCAGCCATGGACTAGCGGGAGTAGATGAGCAGTTCTTC. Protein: CASSHGLAGVDEQFF.

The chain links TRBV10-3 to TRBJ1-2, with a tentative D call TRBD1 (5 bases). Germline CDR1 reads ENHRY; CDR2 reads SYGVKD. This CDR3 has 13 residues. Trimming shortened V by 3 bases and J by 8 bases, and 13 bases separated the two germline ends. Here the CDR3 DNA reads TGTGCCATCAGTGACAGGGTAATAGGAGGCTACACCTTC. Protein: CAISDRVIGGYTF.

This CDR3 reads CASSEQGAGNYGYTF. The DNA for the CDR3 is TGTGCCAGCAGTGAACAGGGCGCGGGAAACTATGGCTACACCTTC. The rearrangement joins TRBV2 to TRBJ1-2; D is possibly TRBD1 (5 bases). Germline V gene lookup returns CDR1 SNHLY and CDR2 FYNNEI. CDR3 size: 15 residues. V was shortened by 2 bases and J by 2 bases, with 12 bases between the two germline ends. The complete variable domain, with remaining parts taken from reference TRBV2 and TRBJ1-2, reads EPEVTQTPSHQVTQMGQEVILRCVPISNHLYFYWYRQILGQKVEFLVSFYNNEISEKSEIFDDQFSVERPDGSNFTLKIRSTKLEDSAMYFCASSEQGAGNYGYTFGSGTRLTVV.

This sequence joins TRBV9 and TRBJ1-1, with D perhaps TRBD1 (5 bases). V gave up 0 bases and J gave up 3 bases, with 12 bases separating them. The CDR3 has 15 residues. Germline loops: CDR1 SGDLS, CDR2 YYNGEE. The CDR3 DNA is TGTGCCAGCAGCGTAGGTCCGTGGGGGGACACTGAAGCTTTCTTT. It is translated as CASSVGPWGDTEAFF. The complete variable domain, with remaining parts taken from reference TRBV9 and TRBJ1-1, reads DSGVTQTPKHLITATGQRVTLRCSPRSGDLSVYWYQQSLDQGLQFLIQYYNGEERAKGNILERFSAQQFPDLHSELNLSSLELGDSALYFCASSVGPWGDTEAFFGQGTRLTVV.

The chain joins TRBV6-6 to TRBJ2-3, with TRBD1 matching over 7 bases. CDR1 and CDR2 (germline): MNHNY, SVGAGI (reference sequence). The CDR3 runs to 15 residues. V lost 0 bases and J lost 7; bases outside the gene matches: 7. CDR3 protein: CASSYSKAGGYTQYF. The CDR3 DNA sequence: TGTGCCAGCAGTTACTCGAAGGCAGGGGGATATACGCAGTATTTT.

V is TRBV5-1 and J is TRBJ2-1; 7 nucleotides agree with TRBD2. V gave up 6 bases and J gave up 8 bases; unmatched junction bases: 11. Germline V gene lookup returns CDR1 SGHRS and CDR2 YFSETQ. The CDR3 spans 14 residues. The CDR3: CASKEGLGADEQFF. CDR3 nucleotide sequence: TGCGCCAGCAAGGAAGGACTAGGGGCCGATGAGCAGTTCTTC.

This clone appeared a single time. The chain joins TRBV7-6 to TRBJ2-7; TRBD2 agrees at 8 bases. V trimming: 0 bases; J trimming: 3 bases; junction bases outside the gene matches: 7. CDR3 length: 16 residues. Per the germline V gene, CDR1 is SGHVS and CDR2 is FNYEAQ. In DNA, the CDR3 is TGTGCCAGCAGCTTAGCGGCTATAGCGGGAAACTACGAGCAGTACTTC. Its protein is CASSLAAIAGNYEQYF.

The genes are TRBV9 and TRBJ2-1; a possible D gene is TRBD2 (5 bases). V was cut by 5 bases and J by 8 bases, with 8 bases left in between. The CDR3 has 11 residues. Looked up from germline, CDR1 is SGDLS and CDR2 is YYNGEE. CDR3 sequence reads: CASSHSDEQFF. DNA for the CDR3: TGTGCCAGCAGTCATAGCGATGAGCAGTTCTTC.

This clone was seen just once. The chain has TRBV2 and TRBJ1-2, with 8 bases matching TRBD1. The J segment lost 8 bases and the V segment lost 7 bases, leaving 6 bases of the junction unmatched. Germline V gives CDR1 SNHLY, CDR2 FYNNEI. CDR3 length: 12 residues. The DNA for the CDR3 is TGTGCCAGCATTCTCTCAGGGGGCGGCTACACCTTC. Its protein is CASILSGGGYTF. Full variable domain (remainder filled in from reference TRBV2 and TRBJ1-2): EPEVTQTPSHQVTQMGQEVILRCVPISNHLYFYWYRQILGQKVEFLVSFYNNEISEKSEIFDDQFSVERPDGSNFTLKIRSTKLEDSAMYFCASILSGGGYTFGSGTRLTVV.

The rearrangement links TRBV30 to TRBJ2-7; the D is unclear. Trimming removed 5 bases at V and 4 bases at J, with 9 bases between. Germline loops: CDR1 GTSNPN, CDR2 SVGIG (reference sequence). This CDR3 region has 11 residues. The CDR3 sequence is CAWGEAYEQYF. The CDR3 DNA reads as TGTGCCTGGGGCGAGGCGTACGAGCAGTACTTC.

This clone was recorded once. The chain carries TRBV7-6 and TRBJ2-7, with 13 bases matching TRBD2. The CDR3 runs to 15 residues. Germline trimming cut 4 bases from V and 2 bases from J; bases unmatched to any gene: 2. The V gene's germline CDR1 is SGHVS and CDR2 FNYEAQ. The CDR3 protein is CASSSLAGGPYEQYF. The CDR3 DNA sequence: TGTGCCAGCAGCTCACTAGCGGGAGGGCCCTACGAGCAGTACTTC. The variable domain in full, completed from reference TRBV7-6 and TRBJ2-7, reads GAGVSQSPRYKVTKRGQDVALRCDPISGHVSLYWYRQALGQGPEFLTYFNYEAQQDKSGLPNDRFSAERPEGSISTLTIQRTEQRDSAMYRCASSSLAGGPYEQYFGPGTRLTVT.

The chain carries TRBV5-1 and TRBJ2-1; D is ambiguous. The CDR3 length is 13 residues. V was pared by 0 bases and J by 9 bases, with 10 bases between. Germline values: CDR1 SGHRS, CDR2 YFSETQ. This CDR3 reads CASSLGVRGEQFF. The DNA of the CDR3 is TGCGCCAGCAGCTTGGGAGTTCGTGGTGAGCAGTTCTTC.